This T cell receptor beta chain was sequenced in a study of PD-L1 blockade in urothelial cancer. On the study more broadly: As for prior chemotherapy regimens, patients had received 0 to 3.

Study-level results: Greater 3-week expansion of tumor-associated blood clones was recorded for durable-benefit patients.

As concerns this clone: Its antigen is unknown.

The CDR3 is 16 amino acids. The V end was cut by 0 bases, the J end by 5 bases, with 16 bases between. The germline CDR1 and CDR2 sequences are MNHNS and SASEGT. Data came from immunoSEQ multiplex PCR; TCRdb stores just in-frame clones and leaves some out. The table has some 40,000 clones, 75% to 95% seen once. Sample numbers ranged from 1 to 8 per patient, encompassing pretreatment and on-treatment collections. The sequence was obtained from a man between 65 and 85 years old with urothelial cancer. Sequencing was performed on PBMCs, taken around atezolizumab (anti-PD-L1) treatment. This rearrangement joins TRBV6-1 to TRBJ1-2; weak D call: TRBD1 (5 bases). As DNA, the CDR3 is TGTGCCAGCAGTGAAGCGAGTCGTGGGGCAGTTTATGGCTACACCTTC. It encodes CASSEASRGAVYGYTF.